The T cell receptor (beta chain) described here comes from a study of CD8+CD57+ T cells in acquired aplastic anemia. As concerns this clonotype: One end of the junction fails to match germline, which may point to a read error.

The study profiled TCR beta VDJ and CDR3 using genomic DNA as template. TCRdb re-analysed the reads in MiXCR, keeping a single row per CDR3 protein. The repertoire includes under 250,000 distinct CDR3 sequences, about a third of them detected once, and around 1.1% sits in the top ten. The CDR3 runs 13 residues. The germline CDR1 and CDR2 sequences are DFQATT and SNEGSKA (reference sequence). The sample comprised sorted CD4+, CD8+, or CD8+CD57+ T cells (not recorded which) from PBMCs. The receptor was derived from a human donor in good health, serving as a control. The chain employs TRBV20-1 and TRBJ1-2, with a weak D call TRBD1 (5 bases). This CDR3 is CSARGRDGYGHTF. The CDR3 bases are TGCAGTGCTAGAGGACGGGACGGCTATGGCCACACCTTC.